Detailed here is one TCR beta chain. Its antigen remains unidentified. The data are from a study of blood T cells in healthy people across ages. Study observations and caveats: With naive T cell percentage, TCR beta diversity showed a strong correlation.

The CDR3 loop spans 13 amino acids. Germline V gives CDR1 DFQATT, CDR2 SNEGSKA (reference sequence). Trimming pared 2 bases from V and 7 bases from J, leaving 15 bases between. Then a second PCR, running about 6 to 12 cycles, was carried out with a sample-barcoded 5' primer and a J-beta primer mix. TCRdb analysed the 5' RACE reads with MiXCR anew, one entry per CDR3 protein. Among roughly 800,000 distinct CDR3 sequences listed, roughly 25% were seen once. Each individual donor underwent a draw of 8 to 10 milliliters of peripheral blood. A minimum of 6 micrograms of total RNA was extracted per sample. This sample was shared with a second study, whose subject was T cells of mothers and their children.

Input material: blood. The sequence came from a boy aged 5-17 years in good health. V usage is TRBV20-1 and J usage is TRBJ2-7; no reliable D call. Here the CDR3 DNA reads TGCAGTGCTAGAAGGGCCCCTAGGCGGGAGCAGTACTTC. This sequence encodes CSARRAPRREQYF.